These 28 T cell receptor beta chains originate from one sample sequenced in a study of T cells in Graves' hyperthyroidism and ophthalmopathy (dated by TCRdb to about 2019). Library preparation was by multiplex PCR. The sequencer was an Illumina HiSeq 2000. The TCR beta CDR3 regions were amplified from RNA transcripts. A first-round RT-PCR of the TCR CDR3 used the HTBI primer set with the Qiagen OneStep RT-PCR kit. Through fastp at Q25 and MiXCR, TCRdb rebuilt clones from the public reads, retaining in-frame beta chains. Each CDR3 protein gets just one entry, which takes the most common genes and DNA from the rows behind it. The sample has 550,000 to 700,000 distinct CDR3 sequences on record, more than 45% of them singletons. 15% to 20% of the sample belongs to the ten largest clones. The material sequenced was peripheral blood or thyroid tissue (not recorded which). Receptors were obtained from an adult woman with Graves' disease, either hyperthyroidism or ophthalmopathy (not recorded which).

This clonotype has a handful of counts. This chain uses TRBV18 with TRBJ1-2; tentative D call: TRBD1 (6 bases). V lost 2 bases and J lost 3, with 16 bases in between. Germline V gene sequence: CDR1 KGHSH, CDR2 LQKENI. CDR3 size: 16 residues. CDR3 protein: CASSPSRGGQYYGYTF. In nucleotides, the CDR3 is TGTGCCAGCTCACCATCCAGGGGAGGGCAGTACTATGGCTACACCTTC.

This sequence joins TRBV7-2 and TRBJ2-6, with TRBD2 as a possible D gene (6 bases). Trimming stripped 2 bases from V and 3 bases from J, with 11 bases between. Germline V gene lookup returns CDR1 SGHTA and CDR2 FQGNSA. The CDR3 spans 16 residues. The CDR3, as DNA: TGTGCCAGCAGCTTACGTTCGGGAGTTGGGGCCAACGTCCTGACTTTC. It yields the protein CASSLRSGVGANVLTF.

Ten or more counts support this clonotype. The CDR3 bases are TGTGCCAGCAGCGACCAAGGGACCTCTGGAAACACCATATATTTT. Translation: CASSDQGTSGNTIYF. The V gene is TRBV11-2, the J gene TRBJ1-3, with D perhaps TRBD1 (5 bases). Trimming removed 5 bases from V and 0 bases from J, with 11 bases in between. CDR3 size: 15 residues. Germline CDR1 is SGHAT and CDR2 is FQNNGV.

This clonotype has ten or more counts. The chain carries TRBV6-6 and TRBJ1-6; D is perhaps TRBD1 (5 bases). The CDR3 runs to 14 residues. The germline V gene has CDR1 MNHNY and CDR2 SVGAGI (reference sequence). V gave up 2 bases and J gave up 7 bases, with 9 bases separating them. This CDR3 reads CASSYQGSNSPLHF. DNA for the CDR3: TGTGCCAGCAGTTACCAGGGATCAAATTCACCCCTCCACTTT.

The chain is built from TRBV15 and TRBJ1-5; a weak D match, TRBD1 (6 bases). Germline CDR1 reads LNHNV; CDR2 reads YYDKDF (reference sequence). Trimming left V 3 bases short and J 0 bases short, with 24 bases between. The CDR3 runs 20 residues. The CDR3 nucleotides are TGTGCCACCAGCAGCCAAGAGTCGACAGGTAGGAGGGTTAGCAATCAGCCCCAGCATTTT. It encodes CATSSQESTGRRVSNQPQHF. Full variable domain (outside the CDR3, taken from reference TRBV15 and TRBJ1-5): DAMVIQNPRYQVTQFGKPVTLSCSQTLNHNVMYWYQQKSSQAPKLLFHYYDKDFNNEADTPDNFQSRRPNTSFCFLDIRSPGLGDTAMYLCATSSQESTGRRVSNQPQHFGDGTRLSIL.

About this clonotype: A read error is possible here, since a much larger clone lies one base away. V is TRBV7-2 and J is TRBJ2-3, with 10 bases identical to TRBD2. The CDR3 runs 15 residues. Germline V lookup: CDR1 SGHTA, CDR2 FQGNSA. V lost 5 bases to trimming and J lost 7 bases; unmatched junction nucleotides: 9. The CDR3 DNA follows: TGTGCCAGCAGCCTCCAAGCGGGAGGGCCTTATACGCAGTATTTT. It is translated as CASSLQAGGPYTQYF.

As regards this clonotype: Sequence at one end of the junction differs from germline and may be a read error. The chain employs TRBV7-9 and TRBJ2-5; the D is unclear. Germline-derived CDR1 and CDR2 are SEHNR and FQNEAQ (reference sequence). The CDR3 has 8 residues. The CDR3 DNA follows: TGTGCCAGCAGCTGGTTAGGCTTC. Amino acids: CASSWLGF.

This clonotype was counted at least ten times. V usage is TRBV2 and J usage is TRBJ1-2, with TRBD1 as a possible D gene (5 bases). Trimming cost V 8 bases and J 8 bases, with 15 bases left between them. The CDR3 covers 12 residues. The V gene's germline CDR1 is SNHLY and CDR2 FYNNEI. The CDR3 is CASGASAYGYTF. The DNA of the CDR3 is TGTGCCAGCGGGGCAAGTGCTTACGGCTACACCTTC.

The chain links TRBV9 to TRBJ2-1; 8 bases align to TRBD1. J gave up 9 bases and V 7 bases, and 6 bases lay outside the gene matches. CDR3 size: 12 residues. Germline CDR1 and CDR2: SGDLS and YYNGEE. CDR3 amino acids: CASRDRSGEQFF. CDR3 bases: TGTGCCAGCCGGGACAGGTCGGGTGAGCAGTTCTTC.

A note on this clonotype: A read error may explain this, as a much larger clone is one base away. The chain uses TRBV5-1 and TRBJ2-6, with 8 bases aligning to TRBD1. CDR1 and CDR2 (germline): SGHRS, YFSETQ. This CDR3 contains 18 residues. In nucleotides, the CDR3 is TGCGTCAGCAGCCTCAGGGGGCCTCCCTACTCTGGGGCCAACGTCCTGACTTTC. This codes for CVSSLRGPPYSGANVLTF.

Ten or more counts support this clonotype. The V gene is TRBV9, the J gene TRBJ1-1, with 7 nucleotides matching TRBD1. This CDR3 comprises 14 residues. Germline V gene sequence: CDR1 SGDLS, CDR2 YYNGEE. The V and J ends lost 4 bases and 6 bases, in that order; junction bases with no gene match: 9. The CDR3 DNA reads TGTGCCAGCAGCTCCGGAGAGGGGGCGGCTGAAGCTTTCTTT. Its protein product is CASSSGEGAAEAFF. Looking up the rest from reference TRBV9 and TRBJ1-1 gives the full variable domain: DSGVTQTPKHLITATGQRVTLRCSPRSGDLSVYWYQQSLDQGLQFLIQYYNGEERAKGNILERFSAQQFPDLHSELNLSSLELGDSALYFCASSSGEGAAEAFFGQGTRLTVV.

This chain joins TRBV9 and TRBJ2-7; possible D gene TRBD2, 6 bases. Germline CDR1 reads SGDLS; CDR2 reads YYNGEE. The CDR3 length is 13 residues. Trimming took 1 base from V and 5 from J, leaving 10 bases between them. The CDR3 spells CASSVLAENEQYF. The CDR3 bases are TGTGCCAGCAGCGTATTAGCGGAAAACGAGCAGTACTTC.

This clonotype was recorded only once. The chain uses TRBV19 and TRBJ1-6; 7 nucleotides match TRBD1. CDR1 and CDR2 (germline): LNHDA, SQIVND (reference sequence). With V trimmed by 7 bases and J by 7 bases, 7 bases remained unmatched. CDR3 size: 14 residues. CDR3: CASTGGLWNSPLHF. In nucleotides, the CDR3 is TGTGCCAGTACAGGGGGGCTGTGGAATTCACCCCTCCACTTT.

This clonotype has a count of ten or more. CDR3 nucleotides: TGTGCCACCAGCAGAGCCGGGACTAGGGAGACCCAGTACTTC. Protein: CATSRAGTRETQYF. This chain links TRBV15 with TRBJ2-5, with 8 bases aligning to TRBD2. The V gene end was trimmed by 1 base and the J gene end by 5 bases; junction bases not matched to a gene: 3. The length of the CDR3 is 14 residues. Germline values: CDR1 LNHNV, CDR2 YYDKDF (reference sequence).

The chain employs TRBV29-1 and TRBJ1-2, with D possibly TRBD1 on 5 matching bases. The V end lost 6 bases, the J end lost 1 base, and 15 bases lay between the germline ends. This CDR3 contains 14 residues. Germline V gene data show CDR1 as SQVTM and CDR2 as ANQGSEA. CDR3 in amino acids: CSVGGTVNNYGYTF. CDR3 DNA: TGCAGCGTAGGAGGGACCGTTAATAACTATGGCTACACCTTC.

This clonotype was counted many times. V usage is TRBV11-2 and J usage is TRBJ1-1, with D maybe TRBD1 (6 bases). CDR1 and CDR2 (germline): SGHAT, FQNNGV. V gave up 0 bases and J gave up 9 bases, with 8 bases separating them. This CDR3 spans 12 amino acids. The CDR3 loop is CASSLEGGQAFF. The CDR3 DNA follows: TGTGCCAGCAGCTTAGAGGGGGGCCAAGCTTTCTTT.

The gene calls are TRBV7-9 and TRBJ1-1; no definite D call. The CDR3 totals 14 residues. V was pared by 3 bases and J by 10 bases, with 18 bases between. Germline values: CDR1 SEHNR, CDR2 FQNEAQ (reference sequence). CDR3: CASSLTGPPHPAFF. For the CDR3, the DNA is TGTGCCAGCAGCTTGACCGGGCCACCACATCCAGCTTTCTTT.

The J gene is TRBJ1-2, the V gene TRBV7-8; no clear D. Trimming removed 1 base at V and 5 bases at J, with 17 bases between. The germline V gene encodes CDR1 SGHVS and CDR2 FQNEAQ. The CDR3 has 16 residues. This CDR3 is CASSLGVISGLYGYTF. The CDR3 DNA reads as TGTGCCAGCAGCTTAGGGGTCATATCGGGGTTGTATGGCTACACCTTC.

This clonotype appeared a few times. The V and J genes are TRBV20-1 and TRBJ2-5; D is undetermined. The CDR3 spans 12 residues. Per the germline V gene, CDR1 is DFQATT and CDR2 is SNEGSKA (reference sequence). The V end lost 3 bases, the J end lost 5 bases, and 10 bases lay between the germline ends. For the CDR3, the DNA is TGCAGTGCTAGCGATGGTCGGGAGACCCAGTACTTC. Translated, it gives CSASDGRETQYF.

As to this clonotype: This could be a read error, since a much larger clone is one nucleotide away. The CDR3, as DNA: TGTGCCAGCAGCCAAGGGGGGAACAGTTACTACGAGCAGTACTTC. The encoded protein is CASSQGGNSYYEQYF. The V and J genes are TRBV4-2 and TRBJ2-7, with D perhaps TRBD1 or TRBD2 (5 bases each). V lost 1 base and J lost 3, with 13 bases in between. Germline CDR1 reads LGHNA; CDR2 reads YNFKEQ. The CDR3 spans 15 residues.

This clonotype was observed a single time. The chain couples TRBV29-1 to TRBJ2-7, with D possibly matching TRBD2 (5 bases). In germline, CDR1 is SQVTM, CDR2 ANQGSEA. This CDR3 has 10 residues. V was cut by 6 bases and J by 9 bases, with 12 bases left in between. CDR3 sequence reads: CSVGYRGQYF. In nucleotides, the CDR3 is TGCAGCGTGGGTTACCGGGGGCAGTACTTC.

This clonotype was recorded a few times. The chain is built from TRBV10-3 and TRBJ2-5; tentative D call: TRBD2 (6 bases). Germline assignment: CDR1 ENHRY and CDR2 SYGVKD. This CDR3 has 13 amino acids. The germline V and J ends were trimmed by 6 bases and 5 bases, with 13 bases remaining between them. CDR3 coding DNA: TGTGCCATCAGGGGGGGACTGTTGGAGACCCAGTACTTC. Translation: CAIRGGLLETQYF.

This rearrangement joins TRBV7-9 to TRBJ2-5; D is unresolved. The germline V gene encodes CDR1 SEHNR and CDR2 FQNEAQ (reference sequence). The CDR3 is 15 residues long. V was trimmed by 5 bases and J by 5 bases, leaving 18 bases between them. The CDR3 is CASSPPRPTQETQYF. In nucleotides, the CDR3 is TGTGCCAGCAGCCCACCGCGGCCAACACAGGAGACCCAGTACTTC.

V and J are TRBV27 and TRBJ1-1; TRBD1 agrees at 12 bases. Germline trimming cut 1 base from V and 6 bases from J; bases unmatched to any gene: 9. Germline V lookup: CDR1 MNHEY, CDR2 SMNVEV (reference sequence). This CDR3 is 17 amino acids long. As DNA, the CDR3 is TGTGCCAGCAGTTTATTTGTATTGGGACAGGGGGCATCTGAAGCTTTCTTT. It is translated as CASSLFVLGQGASEAFF.

The V call is TRBV20-1, the J call TRBJ2-7; D is unresolved. The CDR3 loop spans 11 amino acids. V shed 7 bases and J shed 5 bases, with 12 bases lying between them. From germline, CDR1 is DFQATT and CDR2 SNEGSKA (reference sequence). The CDR3 reads CSVHRWDEQYF. The DNA for the CDR3 is TGCAGTGTTCATCGGTGGGACGAGCAGTACTTC.

The chain couples TRBV5-1 to TRBJ2-5, with D uncertain. CDR1 and CDR2 from the germline V gene are SGHRS and YFSETQ. The ends were cut back, 4 bases at V and 3 bases at J, with 10 bases in the middle. The CDR3 is made up of 13 amino acids. The CDR3 reads CASSPGWEETQYF. The CDR3 nucleotides are TGCGCCAGCAGCCCTGGGTGGGAAGAGACCCAGTACTTC.

This clonotype was detected ten times or more. For the CDR3, the DNA is TGCGCCAGCAGCCGGGGGACTAGCGAAAACTACGAGCAGTACTTC. This codes for CASSRGTSENYEQYF. The chain has TRBV5-1 and TRBJ2-7, with 10 positions matching TRBD2. The CDR3 contains 15 residues. With V trimmed by 4 bases and J by 3 bases, 7 bases remained unmatched. Germline CDR1 SGHRS, CDR2 YFSETQ.

This clonotype turned up a few times. A much bigger clone sits one base away, suggesting this may be a read error. Written as DNA, the CDR3 is TGTACCAGCAGCCAAGGGACTAGCGGGGGAGCAGACTACGAGCAGTACTTC. Amino acids: CTSSQGTSGGADYEQYF. The V gene is TRBV4-2, the J gene TRBJ2-7, with 14 bases matching TRBD2. Germline loops: CDR1 LGHNA, CDR2 YNFKEQ. The CDR3 covers 17 residues.